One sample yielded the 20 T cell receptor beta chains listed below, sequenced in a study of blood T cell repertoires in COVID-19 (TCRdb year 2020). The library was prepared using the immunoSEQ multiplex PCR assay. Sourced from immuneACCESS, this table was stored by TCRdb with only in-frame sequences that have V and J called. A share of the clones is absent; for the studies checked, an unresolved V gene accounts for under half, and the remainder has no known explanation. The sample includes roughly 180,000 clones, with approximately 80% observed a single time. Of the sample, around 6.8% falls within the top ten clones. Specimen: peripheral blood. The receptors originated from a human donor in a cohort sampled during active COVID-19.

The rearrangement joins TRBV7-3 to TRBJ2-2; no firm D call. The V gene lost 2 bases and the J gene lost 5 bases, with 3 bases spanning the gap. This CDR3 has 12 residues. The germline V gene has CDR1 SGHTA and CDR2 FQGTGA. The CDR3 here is CASSLATGELFF. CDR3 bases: TGTGCCAGCAGCTTAGCGACCGGGGAGCTGTTTTTT. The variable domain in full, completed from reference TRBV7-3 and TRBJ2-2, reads GAGVSQTPSNKVTEKGKYVELRCDPISGHTALYWYRQSLGQGPEFLIYFQGTGAADDSGLPNDRFFAVRPEGSVSTLKIQRTERGDSAVYLCASSLATGELFFGEGSRLTVL.

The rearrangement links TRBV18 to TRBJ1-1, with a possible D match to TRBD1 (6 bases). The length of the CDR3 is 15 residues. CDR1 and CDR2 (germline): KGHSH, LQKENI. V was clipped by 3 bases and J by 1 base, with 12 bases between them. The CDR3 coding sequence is TGTGCCAGCTCACCGAGGGAGGGGGAGAACACTGAAGCTTTCTTT. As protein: CASSPREGENTEAFF.

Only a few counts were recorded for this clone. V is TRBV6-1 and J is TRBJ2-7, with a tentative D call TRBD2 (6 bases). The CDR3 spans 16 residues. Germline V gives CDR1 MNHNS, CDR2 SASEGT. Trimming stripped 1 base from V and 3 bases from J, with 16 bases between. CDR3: CASSEGAGTGFYEQYF. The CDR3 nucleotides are TGTGCCAGCAGTGAAGGGGCAGGGACTGGATTCTACGAGCAGTACTTC.

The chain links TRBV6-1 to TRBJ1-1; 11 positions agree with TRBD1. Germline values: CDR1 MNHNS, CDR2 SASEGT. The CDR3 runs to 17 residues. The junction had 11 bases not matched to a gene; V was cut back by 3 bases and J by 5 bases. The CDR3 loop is CASSETFTGTGGTEAFF. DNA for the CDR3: TGTGCCAGCAGTGAGACATTTACCGGGACAGGGGGGACTGAAGCTTTCTTT.

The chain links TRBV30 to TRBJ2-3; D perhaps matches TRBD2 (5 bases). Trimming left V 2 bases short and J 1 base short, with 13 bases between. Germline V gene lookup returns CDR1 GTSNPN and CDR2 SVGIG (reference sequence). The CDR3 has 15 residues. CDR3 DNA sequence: TGTGCCTGGAGTCTGCTAGCTAAGGGCACAGATACGCAGTATTTT. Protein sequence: CAWSLLAKGTDTQYF.

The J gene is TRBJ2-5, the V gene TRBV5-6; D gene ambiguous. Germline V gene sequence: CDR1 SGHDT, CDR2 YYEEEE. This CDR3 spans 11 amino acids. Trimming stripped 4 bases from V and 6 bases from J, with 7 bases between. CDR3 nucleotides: TGTGCCAGCAGCCCTTGGCAGACCCAGTACTTC. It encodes CASSPWQTQYF.

In DNA, the CDR3 is TGTGCCAGCAGCTTCAGGGGAAACTATGGCTACACCTTC. Translating it yields CASSFRGNYGYTF. The chain links TRBV5-5 to TRBJ1-2; possibly TRBD1 for D (6 bases). V was clipped by 2 bases and J by 2 bases, with 7 bases between them. The CDR3 runs 13 residues. Germline V gives CDR1 SGHKS, CDR2 YYEKEE (reference sequence).

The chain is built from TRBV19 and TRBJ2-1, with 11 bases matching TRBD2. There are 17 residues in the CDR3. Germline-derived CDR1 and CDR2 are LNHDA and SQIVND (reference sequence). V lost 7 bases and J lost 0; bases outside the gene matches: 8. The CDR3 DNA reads TGTGCCAGTAAAAATAGCGGGGGGGCTAGCTCCTACAATGAGCAGTTCTTC. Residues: CASKNSGGASSYNEQFF.

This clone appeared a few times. The CDR3 DNA sequence: TGTGCCAGCAGCCTCCCGGGACAGGGGAATTCACCCCTCCACTTT. Encoded protein: CASSLPGQGNSPLHF. The rearrangement joins TRBV7-2 to TRBJ1-6; 10 bases line up with TRBD1. The junction had 5 bases not matched to a gene; V was cut back by 5 bases and J by 7 bases. The germline V gene encodes CDR1 SGHTA and CDR2 FQGNSA. The CDR3 has 15 residues.

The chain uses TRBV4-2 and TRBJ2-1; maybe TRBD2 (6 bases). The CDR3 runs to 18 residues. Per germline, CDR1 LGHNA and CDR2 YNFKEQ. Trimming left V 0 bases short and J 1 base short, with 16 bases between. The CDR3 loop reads CASSQDQAGTPSYNEQFF. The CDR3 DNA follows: TGTGCCAGCAGCCAAGATCAAGCCGGGACTCCGTCCTACAATGAGCAGTTCTTC.

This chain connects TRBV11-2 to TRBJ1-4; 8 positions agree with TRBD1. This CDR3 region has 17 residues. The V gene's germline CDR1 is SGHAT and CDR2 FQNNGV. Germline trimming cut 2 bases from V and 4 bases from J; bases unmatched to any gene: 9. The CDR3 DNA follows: TGTGCCAGCAGCTTACCTCCTCGGACAGGGAGTAATGAAAAACTGTTTTTT. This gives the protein CASSLPPRTGSNEKLFF. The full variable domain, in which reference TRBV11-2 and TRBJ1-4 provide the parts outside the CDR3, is EAGVAQSPRYKIIEKRQSVAFWCNPISGHATLYWYQQILGQGPKLLIQFQNNGVVDDSQLPKDRFSAERLKGVDSTLKIQPAKLEDSAVYLCASSLPPRTGSNEKLFFGSGTQLSVL.

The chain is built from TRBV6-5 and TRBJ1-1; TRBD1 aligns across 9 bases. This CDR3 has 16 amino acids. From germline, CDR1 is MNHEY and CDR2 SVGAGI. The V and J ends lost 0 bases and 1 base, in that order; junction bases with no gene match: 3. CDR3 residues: CASSYSWTGENTEAFF. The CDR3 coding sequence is TGTGCCAGCAGTTACTCTTGGACAGGGGAGAACACTGAAGCTTTCTTT.

Written as DNA, the CDR3 is TGTGCCAGCAGTGAACAGGGGGTTCTTAACTATGGCTACACCTTC. Encoded protein: CASSEQGVLNYGYTF. V usage is TRBV6-1 and J usage is TRBJ1-2; 7 bases align to TRBD1. This CDR3 is built from 15 residues. Germline V lookup: CDR1 MNHNS, CDR2 SASEGT. J gave up 1 base and V 2 bases, and 4 bases lay outside the gene matches.

Here the CDR3 reads CASSGNRGDGYTF. CDR3 nucleotides: TGTGCCAGCAGCGGAAACCGGGGGGATGGCTACACCTTC. The chain is built from TRBV7-9 and TRBJ1-2, with D tentatively TRBD1 (5 bases). V was shortened by 5 bases and J by 6 bases, with 13 bases between the two germline ends. Germline loops: CDR1 SEHNR, CDR2 FQNEAQ (reference sequence). The CDR3 totals 13 residues.

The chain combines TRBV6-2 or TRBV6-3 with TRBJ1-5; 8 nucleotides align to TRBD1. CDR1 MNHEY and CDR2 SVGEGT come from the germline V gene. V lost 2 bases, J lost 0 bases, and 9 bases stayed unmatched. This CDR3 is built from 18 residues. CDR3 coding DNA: TGTGCCAGCAGTTACCCTACCGGACAGGGCGGTAGCAATCAGCCCCAGCATTTT. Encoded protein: CASSYPTGQGGSNQPQHF.

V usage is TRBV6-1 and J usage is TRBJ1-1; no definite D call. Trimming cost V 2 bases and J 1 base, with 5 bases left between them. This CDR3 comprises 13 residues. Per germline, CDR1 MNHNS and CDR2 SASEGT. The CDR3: CASSENTNTEAFF. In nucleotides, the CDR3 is TGTGCCAGCAGTGAAAACACGAACACTGAAGCTTTCTTT.

CDR3 nucleotide sequence: TGCAGCGTTGACGGAGCTAACTATGGCTACACCTTC. Encoded protein: CSVDGANYGYTF. V is TRBV29-1 and J is TRBJ1-2; D remains ambiguous. The ends were cut back, 3 bases at V and 0 bases at J, with 5 bases in the middle. The CDR3 is made up of 12 amino acids. CDR1 SQVTM and CDR2 ANQGSEA come from the germline V gene.

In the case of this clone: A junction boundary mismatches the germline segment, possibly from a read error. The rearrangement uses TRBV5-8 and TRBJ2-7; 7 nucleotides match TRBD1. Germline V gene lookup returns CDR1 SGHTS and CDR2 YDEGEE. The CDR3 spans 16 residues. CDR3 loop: CASSLGTVRRRGEQYF. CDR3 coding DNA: TGTGCCAGCAGTTTGGGGACAGTTCGTAGGCGCGGCGAGCAGTACTTC.

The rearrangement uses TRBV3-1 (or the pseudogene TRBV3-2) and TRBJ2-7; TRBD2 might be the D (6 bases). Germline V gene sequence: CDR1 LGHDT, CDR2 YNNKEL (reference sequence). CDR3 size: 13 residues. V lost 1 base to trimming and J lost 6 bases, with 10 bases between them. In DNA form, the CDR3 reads TGTGCCAGCAGCCAAGGGAGCGGGCCCGAGCAGTACTTC. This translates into CASSQGSGPEQYF.

The CDR3 sequence: CASSQDFRTGYGYTF. Written as DNA, the CDR3 is TGTGCCAGCAGCCAAGATTTTCGAACAGGGTATGGCTACACCTTC. V is TRBV3-1 (or the pseudogene TRBV3-2) and J is TRBJ1-2; D possibly corresponds to TRBD1 (6 bases). The CDR3 length is 15 residues. Germline lookup yields CDR1 LGHDT and CDR2 YNNKEL (reference sequence). The V gene lost 0 bases and the J gene lost 5 bases, with 13 bases spanning the gap.